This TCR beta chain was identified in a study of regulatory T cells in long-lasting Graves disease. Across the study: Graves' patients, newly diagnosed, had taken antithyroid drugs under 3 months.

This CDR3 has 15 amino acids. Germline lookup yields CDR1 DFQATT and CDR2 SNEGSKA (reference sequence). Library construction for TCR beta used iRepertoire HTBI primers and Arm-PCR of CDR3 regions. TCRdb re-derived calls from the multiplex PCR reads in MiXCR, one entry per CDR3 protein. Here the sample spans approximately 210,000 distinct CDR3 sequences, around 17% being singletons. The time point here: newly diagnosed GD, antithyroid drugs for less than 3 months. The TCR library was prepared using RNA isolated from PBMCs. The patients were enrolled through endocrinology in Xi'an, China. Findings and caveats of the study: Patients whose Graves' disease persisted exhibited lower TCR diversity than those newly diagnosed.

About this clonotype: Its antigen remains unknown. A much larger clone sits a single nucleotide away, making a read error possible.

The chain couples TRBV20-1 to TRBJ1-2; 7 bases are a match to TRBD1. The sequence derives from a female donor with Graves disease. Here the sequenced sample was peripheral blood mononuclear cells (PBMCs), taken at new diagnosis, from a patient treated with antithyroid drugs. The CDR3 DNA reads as TGCAGTGCTAGAACCTTGACAGGGAACGACTATGGCTACGCCTTC. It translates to CSARTLTGNDYGYAF.